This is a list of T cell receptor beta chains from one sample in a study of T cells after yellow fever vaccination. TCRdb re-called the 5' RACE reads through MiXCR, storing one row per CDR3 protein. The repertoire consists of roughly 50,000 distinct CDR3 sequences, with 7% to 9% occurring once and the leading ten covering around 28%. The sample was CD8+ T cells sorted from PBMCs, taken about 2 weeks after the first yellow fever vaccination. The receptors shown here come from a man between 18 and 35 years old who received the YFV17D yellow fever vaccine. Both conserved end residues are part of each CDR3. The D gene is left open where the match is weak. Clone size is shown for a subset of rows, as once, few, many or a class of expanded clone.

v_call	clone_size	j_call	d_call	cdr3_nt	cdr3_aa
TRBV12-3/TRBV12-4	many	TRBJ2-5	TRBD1	TGTGCCAGCAAACTAGTCGGCAGGGGGAACCAAGAGACCCAGTACTTC	CASKLVGRGNQETQYF
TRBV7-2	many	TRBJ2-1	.	TGTGCCAGCAGCCTCGGGGTCCCCTTCCCATACAATGAGCAGTTCTTC	CASSLGVPFPYNEQFF
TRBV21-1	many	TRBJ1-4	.	TGTGCCAGCAGCAAAAGGGTGGGGACTAATGAAAAACTGTTTTTT	CASSKRVGTNEKLFF
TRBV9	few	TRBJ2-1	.	TGTGCCAGCAGCGTAGGGGCGGCATCCAACATCAATGAGCAGTTCTTC	CASSVGAASNINEQFF
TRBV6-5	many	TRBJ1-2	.	TGTGCCAGCAGTTACTCGGGGAACTATGGCTACACCTTC	CASSYSGNYGYTF
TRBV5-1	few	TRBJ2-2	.	TGCGCCAGCAGCCACCGGCCCCCGGGACAGAACACCGGGGAGCTGTTTTTT	CASSHRPPGQNTGELFF
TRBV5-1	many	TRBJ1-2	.	TGCGCCACCAGCGGGGACTCCGACTATGGCTACACCTTC	CATSGDSDYGYTF
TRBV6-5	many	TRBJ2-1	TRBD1	TGTGCCAGCAGTTACGGGACAGGGGTCAACAATGAGCAGTTCTTC	CASSYGTGVNNEQFF
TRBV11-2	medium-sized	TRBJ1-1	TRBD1	TGTGCCAGCAGTTTAGACAGGGTCTACACTGAAGCTTTCTTT	CASSLDRVYTEAFF
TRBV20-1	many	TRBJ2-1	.	TGCAGTGCGAGGGCTGGGACGGACCGCTACAATGAGCAGTTCTTC	CSARAGTDRYNEQFF
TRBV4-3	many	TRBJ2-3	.	TGCGCCAGCAGCCAAGATCTTTTAGGACACCTGACAGATACGCAGTATTTT	CASSQDLLGHLTDTQYF
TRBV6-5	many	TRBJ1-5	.	TGTGCCAGCAGTTACTCGGGGACGAGCAATCAGCCCCAGCATTTT	CASSYSGTSNQPQHF
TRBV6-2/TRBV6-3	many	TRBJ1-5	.	TGTGCCAGCAGCTGGGACGATGGGGGCAATCAGCCCCAGCATTTT	CASSWDDGGNQPQHF
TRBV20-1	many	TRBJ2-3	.	TGCAGTGCTGAGGGGACACCAAGCACAGATACGCAGTATTTT	CSAEGTPSTDTQYF
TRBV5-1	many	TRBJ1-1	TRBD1	TGCGCCAGCAGCTTGGTGACAGGGGATGTCGCTGAAGCTTTCTTT	CASSLVTGDVAEAFF
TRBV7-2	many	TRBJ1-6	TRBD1	TGTGCCAGCAGCTGGGGACAGGCCGATAATTCACCCCTCCACTTT	CASSWGQADNSPLHF
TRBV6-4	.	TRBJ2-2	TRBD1	TGTGCCAGCAGTGCGGACAGGGGGCCGGCCGGGGAGCTGTTTTTT	CASSADRGPAGELFF
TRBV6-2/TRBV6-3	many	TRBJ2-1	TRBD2	TGTGCCAGCAGTAAGCGGGGGGGATACTACAATGAGCAGTTCTTC	CASSKRGGYYNEQFF
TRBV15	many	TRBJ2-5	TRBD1	TGTGCCACCAGCAGGGACAGGGCGGAGACCCAGTACTTC	CATSRDRAETQYF
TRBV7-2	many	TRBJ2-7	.	TGTGCCAGCAGCTTACACAGCCTCTACGAGCAGTACTTC	CASSLHSLYEQYF
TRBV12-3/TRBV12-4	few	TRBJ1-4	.	TGTGCCAGCAGTCCCTGGGGCCTCGGCGCAGCTAATGAAAAACTGTTTTTT	CASSPWGLGAANEKLFF
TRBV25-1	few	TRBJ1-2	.	TGTGCCAGCAGGCGGGGGATTTATGGCTACACCTTC	CASRRGIYGYTF
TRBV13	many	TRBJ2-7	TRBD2	TGTGCCAGCAGCTTTCAGGGACTAGGGGCGGAGGAGCAGTACTTC	CASSFQGLGAEEQYF
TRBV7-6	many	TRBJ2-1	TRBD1	TGTGCCAGCAGCTCTCCAAGGACAGGGTGGCGAGCGGGCGAAAATGAGCAGTTCTTC	CASSSPRTGWRAGENEQFF
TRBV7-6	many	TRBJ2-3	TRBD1	TGTGCCAGCAGCTTGCACCAGGGGGCAGATACGCAGTATTTT	CASSLHQGADTQYF
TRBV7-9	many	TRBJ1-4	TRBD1	TGTGCCAGCAGCTCGACAGGGGTTGCAACTAATGAAAAACTGTTTTTT	CASSSTGVATNEKLFF
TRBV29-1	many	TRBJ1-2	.	TGCAGCGGTAGGGCAGCCGCTAACTATGGCTACACCTTC	CSGRAAANYGYTF
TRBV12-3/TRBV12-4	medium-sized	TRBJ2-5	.	TGTGCCAGTGGGACCCGGGAGACCCAGTACTTC	CASGTRETQYF
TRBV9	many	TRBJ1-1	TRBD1	TGTGCCAGCAGCCCCCGGACAGGCCTGAACACTGAAGCTTTCTTT	CASSPRTGLNTEAFF
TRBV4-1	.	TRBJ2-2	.	TGCGCCAGCAGCCCAACAGGCTACACCGGGGAGCTGTTTTTT	CASSPTGYTGELFF
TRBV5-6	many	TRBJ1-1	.	TGTGCCAGCAGCGTCGGCACTGAAGCTTTCTTT	CASSVGTEAFF
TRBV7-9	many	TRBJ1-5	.	TGTGCCAGCAGCCTTGGGCCCAATCAGCCCCAGCATTTT	CASSLGPNQPQHF
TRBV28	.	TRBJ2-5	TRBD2	TGTGCCAGCAGGCCACTAGCGGGGGGCGTGGAGACCCAGTACTTC	CASRPLAGGVETQYF
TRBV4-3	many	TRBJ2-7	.	TGCGCCAGCAGCCAAGTGGGTGGGGCCTTACGCGAGCAGTACTTC	CASSQVGGALREQYF
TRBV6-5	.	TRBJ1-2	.	TGTGCCAGCAGTAACAGGGCACTTTATTATGGCTACACCTTC	CASSNRALYYGYTF
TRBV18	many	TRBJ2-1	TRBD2	TGTGCCAGCTCCCCTAGCGGGGGGGCAGGGAATGAGCAGTTCTTC	CASSPSGGAGNEQFF
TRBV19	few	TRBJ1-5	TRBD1	TGTGCCAGTAGACCCCAGGGGGTTAGTAATCAGCCCCAGCATTTT	CASRPQGVSNQPQHF
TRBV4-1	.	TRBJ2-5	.	TGCGCCAGCAGCCAAGAAGGGGGGGGCCAGACCCAGTACTTC	CASSQEGGGQTQYF
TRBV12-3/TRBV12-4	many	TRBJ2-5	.	TGTGCCAGCAGGGCGAGCAATTACCAAGAGACCCAGTACTTC	CASRASNYQETQYF
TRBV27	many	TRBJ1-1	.	TGTGCCAGCAGTTTAGACGGCAACACTGAAGCTTTCTTT	CASSLDGNTEAFF
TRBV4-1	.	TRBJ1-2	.	TGCCCCAGCAGCCTGATAGCAGGGCAGTCTAACTATGGCTACACCTTC	CPSSLIAGQSNYGYTF